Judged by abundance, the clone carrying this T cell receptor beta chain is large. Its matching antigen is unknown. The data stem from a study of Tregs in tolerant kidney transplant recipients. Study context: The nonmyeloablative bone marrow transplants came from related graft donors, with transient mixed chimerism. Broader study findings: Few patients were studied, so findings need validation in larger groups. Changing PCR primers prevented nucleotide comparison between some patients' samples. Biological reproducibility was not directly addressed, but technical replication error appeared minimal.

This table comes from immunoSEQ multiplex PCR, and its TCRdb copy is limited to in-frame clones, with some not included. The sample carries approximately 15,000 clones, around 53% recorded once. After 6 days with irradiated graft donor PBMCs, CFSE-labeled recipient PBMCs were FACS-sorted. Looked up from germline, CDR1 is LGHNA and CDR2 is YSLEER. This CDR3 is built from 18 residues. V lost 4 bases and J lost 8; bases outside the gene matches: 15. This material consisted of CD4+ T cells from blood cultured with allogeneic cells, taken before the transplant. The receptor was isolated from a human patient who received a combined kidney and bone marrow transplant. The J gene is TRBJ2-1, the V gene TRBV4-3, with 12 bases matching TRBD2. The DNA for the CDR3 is TGCGCCAGCAGCCCTAACCCTAGCGGGGGGGCGAGTTCCCATGAGCAGTTCTTC. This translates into CASSPNPSGGASSHEQFF.